The T cell receptor (beta chain) described here comes from a study of shared clonotypes between healthy human individuals. General study findings and limits: Richness estimates generally favored naive over memory subsets. In having few donors, the study represented limited genetic and exposure-history diversity.

The authors distributed each subset's genomic DNA evenly over several immunoSEQ plates. Produced via immunoSEQ multiplex PCR; TCRdb's table is partial and in-frame only. The table lists about 180,000 clones, around 93% of them singletons. Investigators divided CD4+ cells into CD45RA+ naive and CD45RA-negative memory subsets. In regard to this clone: Antigen: not known.

J was trimmed by 1 base and V by 6 bases; bases with no gene match: 10. The CDR3 covers 16 residues. CDR1 and CDR2 from the germline V gene are LNHDA and SQIVND (reference sequence). The TCR was taken from a woman under 40 in good health. This chain joins TRBV19 and TRBJ1-1; TRBD1 aligns across 8 bases. The sample consisted of naive CD4+ T cells sorted from blood. Regarding subset: CD45RA+ positively selected. In DNA form, the CDR3 reads TGTGCCAGTAGCAAGGGACAGGAGCCTCAGAACACTGAAGCTTTCTTT. Translating gives CASSKGQEPQNTEAFF.